Listed here is a single T cell receptor beta chain. Its antigen is unknown. No qualities accompany the bases; no much larger clone lies one base away. Stable Graves' hyperthyroidism was defined as the absence of progression to ophthalmopathy over 18 months of follow-up. Hyperthyroidism patients were aged 18 to 65 years and newly diagnosed, with disease duration of less than 2 months. The study excluded patients with uncontrolled infections, other autoimmune diseases, pregnancy or lactation. Diagnoses were established on the basis of clinical symptoms, serum thyroxine and TRAb, thyroid ultrasound, and orbital computed tomography. PBMCs were isolated from about 9 ml of fresh peripheral blood by Ficoll-Paque density gradient centrifugation. Total RNA was extracted using Trizol reagent, and RNA quality was assessed on an Agilent 2100 Bioanalyzer. The sample originates from a study of T cells in Graves' hyperthyroidism and ophthalmopathy (dated by TCRdb to between 2018 and 2021). At the level of the whole study: Peripheral blood was sampled at the time of initial diagnosis, prior to any treatment. TCR V-J signatures able to tell the groups apart were searched for in a discovery cohort of 100 patients, of whom 43 had Graves' ophthalmopathy and 55 to 60 had stable Graves' hyperthyroidism. Prospective prediction of ophthalmopathy was tested in an independent validation cohort consisting of 18 to 20 hyperthyroidism patients and approximately 16 patients who later progressed to ophthalmopathy. The paper reports TCR Vbeta CDR3 sequencing of some 140 peripheral blood samples: some 44 ophthalmopathy, fewer than 80 hyperthyroidism and around 17 progressor patients. The 75 to 100 discovery patients were divided at random into training and test sets in a 7:3 ratio. After sampling, hyperthyroidism patients received methimazole starting at 30 mg daily, and ophthalmopathy patients received high-dose intravenous methylprednisolone. The study also compared thyroid tissue and blood T-cell repertoires from about six Graves' hyperthyroidism patients.

V loses 2 bases of germline sequence and J loses 14 bases, and the interval between the two ends is 14 bases. The CDR3 contains 12 residues, cysteine and phenylalanine counted. Here the CDR3 DNA is all that survives: 36 bases in frame from base 1. Looking up the germline V gene yields CDR1 SGHRS and CDR2 YFSETQ. Overall results and qualifications from the work: In validation, the model predicted progression to ophthalmopathy a median of about 5.9 months before onset, with roughly 70% sensitivity and roughly 73% specificity. A 13 V-J signature model separated ophthalmopathy from stable hyperthyroidism, with 87.88% sensitivity and approximately 81% specificity in cross-validation and 80%/75% in testing. Most expanded thyroid clonotypes (frequency above 0.001) were also found in blood, which suggests that blood repertoires may mirror thyroid immune responses. No statistical method was used to fix the sample size in advance, and group allocation was not hidden from the investigators.

The TCR beta CDR3 regions were amplified from RNA transcripts. The first round of RT-PCR for the TCR CDR3 was performed with the HTBI primer set and the Qiagen OneStep RT-PCR kit. Libraries were constructed in a second round of multiplex PCR, after which size selection and purification were carried out. Libraries were sequenced paired-end with 100 bp reads on an Illumina HiSeq2000. Per the original workflow: SOAPnuke was used to process the raw data, throwing out any read that contained adapters or uncalled bases, had a mean Phred below 15, or lacked an exact constant-primer or identifier match. COPE v1.2.5 was used to merge the high-quality paired reads, and each unique nucleotide sequence was defined as a clonotype. MiTCR v1.1 was used to align the clonotypes against IMGT TRBV, TRBD and TRBJ reference segments. Analysis was restricted to V-J combinations with a frequency above 0.0001, which covered roughly 99% of repertoires. The TCS score was defined as the ratio of F50 (clonal expansion) to E x V (chaos), calculated using BLOSUM62-based TCRdist between CDR3 peptides within each V-J. Welch's t-statistics and random forest reduced around 550 V-J features to roughly 13, which were used in a naive Bayes classifier (R e1071). Using fastp trimming at Q25 and MiXCR clonotype assembly, TCRdb reanalyzed the public sequencing data and kept in-frame beta chains. Here each entry gathers all rows of one CDR3 protein and keeps the most common genes and DNA. TCRdb's processing, not the study's, gives the V and J calls here. The sample table holds fewer than 900,000 distinct CDR3 sequences, of which about 15% were seen once. Under 8.5% of the sample is taken by the ten largest.

The chain is made from TRBV5-1 and TRBJ2-1; tentative D gene TRBD2, with 5 bases matching. The source is a man between 18 and 29 years old with Graves' hyperthyroidism. What was sequenced was blood. The CDR3 corresponds to CASSLSGYQEFF. The DNA is TGCGCCAGCAGCTTAAGCGGCTACCAGGAGTTCTTC.